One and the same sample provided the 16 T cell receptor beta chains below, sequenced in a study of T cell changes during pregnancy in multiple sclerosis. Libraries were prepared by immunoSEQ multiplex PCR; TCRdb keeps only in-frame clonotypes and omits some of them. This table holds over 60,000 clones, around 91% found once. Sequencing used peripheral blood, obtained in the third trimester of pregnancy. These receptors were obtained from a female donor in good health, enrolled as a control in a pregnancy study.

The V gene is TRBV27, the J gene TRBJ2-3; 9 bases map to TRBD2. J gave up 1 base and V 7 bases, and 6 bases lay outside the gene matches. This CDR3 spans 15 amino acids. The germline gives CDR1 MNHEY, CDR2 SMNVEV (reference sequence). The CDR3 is CASNLSGSRTDTQYF. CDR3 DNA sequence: TGTGCCAGCAACCTTAGCGGGAGCCGCACAGATACGCAGTATTTT.

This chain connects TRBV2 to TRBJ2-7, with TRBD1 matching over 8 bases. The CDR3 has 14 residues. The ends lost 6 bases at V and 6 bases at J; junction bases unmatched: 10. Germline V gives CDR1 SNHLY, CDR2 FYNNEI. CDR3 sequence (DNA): TGTGCCAGCAGAGGTAGGGACAGGATCGGCGAGCAGTACTTC. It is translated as CASRGRDRIGEQYF.

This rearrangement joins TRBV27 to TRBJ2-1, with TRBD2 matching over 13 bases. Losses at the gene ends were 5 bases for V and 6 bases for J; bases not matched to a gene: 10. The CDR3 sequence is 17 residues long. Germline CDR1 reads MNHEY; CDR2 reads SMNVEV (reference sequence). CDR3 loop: CASSHHPGLAGINEQFF. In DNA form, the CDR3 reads TGTGCCAGCAGTCACCACCCGGGACTAGCGGGAATCAATGAGCAGTTCTTC.

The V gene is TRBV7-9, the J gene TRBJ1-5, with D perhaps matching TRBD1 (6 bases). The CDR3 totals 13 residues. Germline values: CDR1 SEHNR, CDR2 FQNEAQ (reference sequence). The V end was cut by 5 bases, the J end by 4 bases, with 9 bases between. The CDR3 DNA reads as TGTGCCAGCAGCCGGACAGATAATCAGCCCCAGCATTTT. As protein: CASSRTDNQPQHF. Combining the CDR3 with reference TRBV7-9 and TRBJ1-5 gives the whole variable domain DTGVSQNPRHKITKRGQNVTFRCDPISEHNRLYWYRQTLGQGPEFLTYFQNEAQLEKSRLLSDRFSAERPKGSFSTLEIQRTEQGDSAMYLCASSRTDNQPQHFGDGTRLSIL.

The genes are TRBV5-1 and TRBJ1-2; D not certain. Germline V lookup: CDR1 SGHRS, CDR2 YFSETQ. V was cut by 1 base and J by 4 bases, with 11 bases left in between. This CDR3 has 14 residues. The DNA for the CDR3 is TGCGCCAGCAGCTTGATCGGGGAGAGCTATGGCTACACCTTC. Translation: CASSLIGESYGYTF.

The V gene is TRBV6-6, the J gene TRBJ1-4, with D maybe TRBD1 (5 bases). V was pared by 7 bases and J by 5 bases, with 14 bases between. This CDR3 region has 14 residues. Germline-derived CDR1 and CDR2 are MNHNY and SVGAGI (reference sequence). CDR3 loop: CASTPTKGNEKLFF. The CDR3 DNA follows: TGTGCCAGCACCCCGACCAAGGGGAATGAAAAACTGTTTTTT.

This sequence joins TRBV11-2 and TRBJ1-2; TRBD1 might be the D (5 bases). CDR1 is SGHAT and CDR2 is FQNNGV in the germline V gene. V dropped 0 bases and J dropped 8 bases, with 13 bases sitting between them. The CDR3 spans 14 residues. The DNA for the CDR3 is TGTGCCAGCAGCTTAGATAGGGCAGGGTACGGCTACACCTTC. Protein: CASSLDRAGYGYTF. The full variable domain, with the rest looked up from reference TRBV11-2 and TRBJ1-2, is EAGVAQSPRYKIIEKRQSVAFWCNPISGHATLYWYQQILGQGPKLLIQFQNNGVVDDSQLPKDRFSAERLKGVDSTLKIQPAKLEDSAVYLCASSLDRAGYGYTFGSGTRLTVV.

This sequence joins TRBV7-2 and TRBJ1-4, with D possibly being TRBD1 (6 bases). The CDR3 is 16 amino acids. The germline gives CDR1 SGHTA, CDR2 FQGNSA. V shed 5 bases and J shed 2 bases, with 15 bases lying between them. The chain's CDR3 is CASSLNGGATNEKLFF. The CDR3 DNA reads TGTGCCAGCAGCCTCAACGGGGGGGCGACTAATGAAAAACTGTTTTTT.

The CDR3 here is CATQLGRYNEQFF. DNA for the CDR3: TGTGCCACCCAACTAGGCCGGTACAATGAGCAGTTCTTC. The chain couples TRBV6-5 to TRBJ2-1; a weak D match, TRBD2 (5 bases). This CDR3 region has 13 residues. Trimming took 10 bases from V and 4 from J, leaving 14 bases between them. Looked up from germline, CDR1 is MNHEY and CDR2 is SVGAGI.

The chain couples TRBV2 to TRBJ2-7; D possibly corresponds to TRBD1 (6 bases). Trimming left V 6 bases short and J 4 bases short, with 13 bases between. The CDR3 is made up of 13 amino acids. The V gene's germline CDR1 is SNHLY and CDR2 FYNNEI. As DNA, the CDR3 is TGTGCCAGCAGCTGGACAGTGGCATACGAGCAGTACTTC. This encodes CASSWTVAYEQYF. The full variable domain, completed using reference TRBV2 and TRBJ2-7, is EPEVTQTPSHQVTQMGQEVILRCVPISNHLYFYWYRQILGQKVEFLVSFYNNEISEKSEIFDDQFSVERPDGSNFTLKIRSTKLEDSAMYFCASSWTVAYEQYFGPGTRLTVT.

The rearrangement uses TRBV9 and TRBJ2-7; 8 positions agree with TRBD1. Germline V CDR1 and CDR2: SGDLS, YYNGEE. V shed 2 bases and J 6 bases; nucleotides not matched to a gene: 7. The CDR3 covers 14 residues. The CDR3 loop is CASSVRTGLGEQYF. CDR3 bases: TGTGCCAGCAGCGTTAGGACAGGGTTAGGCGAGCAGTACTTC. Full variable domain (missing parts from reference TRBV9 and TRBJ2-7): DSGVTQTPKHLITATGQRVTLRCSPRSGDLSVYWYQQSLDQGLQFLIQYYNGEERAKGNILERFSAQQFPDLHSELNLSSLELGDSALYFCASSVRTGLGEQYFGPGTRLTVT.

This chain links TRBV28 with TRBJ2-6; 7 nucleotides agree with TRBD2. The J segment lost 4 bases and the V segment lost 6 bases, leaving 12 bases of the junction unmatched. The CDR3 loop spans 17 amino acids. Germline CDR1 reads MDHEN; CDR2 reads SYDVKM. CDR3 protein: CASRREGLPPGANVLTF. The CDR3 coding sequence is TGTGCCAGCAGGAGGGAGGGCCTTCCCCCGGGGGCCAACGTCCTGACTTTC.

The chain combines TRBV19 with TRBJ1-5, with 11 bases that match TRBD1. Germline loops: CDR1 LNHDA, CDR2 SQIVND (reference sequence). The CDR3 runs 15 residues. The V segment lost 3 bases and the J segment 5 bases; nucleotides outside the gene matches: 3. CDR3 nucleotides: TGTGCCAGTAGTATCGGGACAGGGGGGTATCAGCCCCAGCATTTT. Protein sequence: CASSIGTGGYQPQHF. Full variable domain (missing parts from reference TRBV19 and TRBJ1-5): DGGITQSPKYLFRKEGQNVTLSCEQNLNHDAMYWYRQDPGQGLRLIYYSQIVNDFQKGDIAEGYSVSREKKESFPLTVTSAQKNPTAFYLCASSIGTGGYQPQHFGDGTRLSIL.

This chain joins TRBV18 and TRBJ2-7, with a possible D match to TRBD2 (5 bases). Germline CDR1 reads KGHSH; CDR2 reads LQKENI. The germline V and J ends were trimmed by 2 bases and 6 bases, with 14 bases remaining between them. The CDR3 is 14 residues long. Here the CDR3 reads CASSPGMGRFEQYF. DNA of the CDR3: TGTGCCAGCTCACCAGGAATGGGGAGATTCGAGCAGTACTTC.

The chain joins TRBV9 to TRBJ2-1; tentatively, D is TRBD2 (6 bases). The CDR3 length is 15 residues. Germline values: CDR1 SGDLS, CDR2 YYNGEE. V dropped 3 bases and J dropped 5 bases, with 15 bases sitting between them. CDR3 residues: CASSGGDPSDNEQFF. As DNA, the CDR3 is TGTGCCAGCAGCGGGGGGGACCCTTCTGACAATGAGCAGTTCTTC.

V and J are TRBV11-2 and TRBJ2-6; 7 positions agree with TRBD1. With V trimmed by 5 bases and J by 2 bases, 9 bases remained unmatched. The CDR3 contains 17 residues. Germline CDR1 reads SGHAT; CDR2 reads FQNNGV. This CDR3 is CASSTTGRKPGANVLTF. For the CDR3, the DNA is TGTGCCAGCAGCACGACAGGGAGAAAGCCTGGGGCCAACGTCCTGACTTTC.